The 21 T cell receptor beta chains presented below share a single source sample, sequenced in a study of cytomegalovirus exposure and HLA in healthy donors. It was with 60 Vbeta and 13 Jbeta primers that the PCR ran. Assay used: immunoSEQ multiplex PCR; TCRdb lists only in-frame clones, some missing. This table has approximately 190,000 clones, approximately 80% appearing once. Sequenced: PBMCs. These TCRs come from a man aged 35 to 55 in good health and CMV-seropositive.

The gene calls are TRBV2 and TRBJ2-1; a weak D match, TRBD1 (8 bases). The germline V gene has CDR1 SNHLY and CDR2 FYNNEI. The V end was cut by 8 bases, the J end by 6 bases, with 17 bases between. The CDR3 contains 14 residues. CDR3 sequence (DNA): TGTGCCAGCGGGAGGGAGACAGGGGTCAATGAGCAGTTCTTC. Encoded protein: CASGRETGVNEQFF.

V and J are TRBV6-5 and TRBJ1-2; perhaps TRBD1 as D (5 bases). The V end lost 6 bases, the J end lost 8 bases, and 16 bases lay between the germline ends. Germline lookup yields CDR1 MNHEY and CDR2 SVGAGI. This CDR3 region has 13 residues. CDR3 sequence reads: CASSQDWGDGYTF. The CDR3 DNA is TGTGCCAGCAGCCAAGATTGGGGGGACGGCTACACCTTC.

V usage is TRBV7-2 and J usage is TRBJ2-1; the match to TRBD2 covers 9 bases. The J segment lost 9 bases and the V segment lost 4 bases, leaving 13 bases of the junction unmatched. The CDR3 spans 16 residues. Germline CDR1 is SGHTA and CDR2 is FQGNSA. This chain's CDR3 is CASSSSGTSTPFEQFF. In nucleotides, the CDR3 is TGTGCCAGCAGCTCCTCCGGGACTAGCACCCCATTTGAGCAGTTCTTC.

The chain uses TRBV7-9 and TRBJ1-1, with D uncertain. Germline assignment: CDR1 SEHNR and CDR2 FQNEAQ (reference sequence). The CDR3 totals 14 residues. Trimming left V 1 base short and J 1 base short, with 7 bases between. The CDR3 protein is CASSLDSPNTEAFF. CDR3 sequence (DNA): TGTGCCAGCAGCTTAGACAGTCCGAACACTGAAGCTTTCTTT.

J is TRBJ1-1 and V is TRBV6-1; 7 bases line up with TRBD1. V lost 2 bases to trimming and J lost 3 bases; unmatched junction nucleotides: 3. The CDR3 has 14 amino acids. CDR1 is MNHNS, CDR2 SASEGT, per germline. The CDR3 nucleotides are TGTGCCAGCAGTGAACAGCAGGGGGACACTGAAGCTTTCTTT. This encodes CASSEQQGDTEAFF.

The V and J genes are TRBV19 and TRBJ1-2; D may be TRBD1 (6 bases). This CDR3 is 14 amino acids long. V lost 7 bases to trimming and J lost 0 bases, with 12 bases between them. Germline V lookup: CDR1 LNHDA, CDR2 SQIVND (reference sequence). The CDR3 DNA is TGTGCCAGTACCCGTCGGACAGCTAACTATGGCTACACCTTC. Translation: CASTRRTANYGYTF. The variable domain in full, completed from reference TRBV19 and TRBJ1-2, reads DGGITQSPKYLFRKEGQNVTLSCEQNLNHDAMYWYRQDPGQGLRLIYYSQIVNDFQKGDIAEGYSVSREKKESFPLTVTSAQKNPTAFYLCASTRRTANYGYTFGSGTRLTVV.

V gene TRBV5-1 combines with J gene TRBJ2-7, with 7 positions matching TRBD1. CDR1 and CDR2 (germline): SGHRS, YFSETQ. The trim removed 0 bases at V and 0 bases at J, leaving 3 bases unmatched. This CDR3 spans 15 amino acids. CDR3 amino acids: CASSLVRGLSYEQYF. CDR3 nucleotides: TGCGCCAGCAGCTTGGTAAGGGGGCTCTCCTACGAGCAGTACTTC. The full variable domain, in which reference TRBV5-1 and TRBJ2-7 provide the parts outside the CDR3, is KAGVTQTPRYLIKTRGQQVTLSCSPISGHRSVSWYQQTPGQGLQFLFEYFSETQRNKGNFPGRFSGRQFSNSRSEMNVSTLELGDSALYLCASSLVRGLSYEQYFGPGTRLTVT.

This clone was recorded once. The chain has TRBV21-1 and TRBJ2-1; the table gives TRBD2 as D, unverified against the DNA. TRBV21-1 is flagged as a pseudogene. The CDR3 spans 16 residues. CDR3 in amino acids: CASSKPAPGDWNEQFF. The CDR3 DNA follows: TGTGCCAGCAGCAAACCCGCCCCGGGAGACTGGAATGAGCAGTTCTTC.

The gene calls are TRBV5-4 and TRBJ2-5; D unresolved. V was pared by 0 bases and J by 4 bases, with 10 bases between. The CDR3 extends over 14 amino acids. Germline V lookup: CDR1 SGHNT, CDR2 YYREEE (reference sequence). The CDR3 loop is CASSLGSLGETQYF. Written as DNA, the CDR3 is TGTGCCAGCAGCTTGGGTAGTCTAGGAGAGACCCAGTACTTC.

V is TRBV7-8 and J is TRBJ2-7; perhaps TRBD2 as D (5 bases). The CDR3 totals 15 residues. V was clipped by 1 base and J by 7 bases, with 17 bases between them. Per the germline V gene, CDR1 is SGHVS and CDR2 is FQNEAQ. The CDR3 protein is CASSLGQRALMEQYF. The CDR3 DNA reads TGTGCCAGCAGCTTAGGGCAGAGGGCTCTTATGGAGCAGTACTTC.

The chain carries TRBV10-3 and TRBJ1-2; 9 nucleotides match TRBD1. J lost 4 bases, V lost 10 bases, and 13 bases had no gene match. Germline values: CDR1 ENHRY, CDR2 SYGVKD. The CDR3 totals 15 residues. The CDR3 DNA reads TGTGCCACGGGACAGGGCGGTTCACCCCTCTATGGCTACACCTTC. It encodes CATGQGGSPLYGYTF.

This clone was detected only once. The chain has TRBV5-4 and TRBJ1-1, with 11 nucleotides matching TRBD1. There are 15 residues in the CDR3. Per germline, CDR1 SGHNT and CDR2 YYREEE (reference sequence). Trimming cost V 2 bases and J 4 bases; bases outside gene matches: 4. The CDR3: CASSFRGTGGTEAFF. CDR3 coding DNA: TGTGCCAGCAGCTTTAGGGGGACAGGGGGCACTGAAGCTTTCTTT.

The CDR3 nucleotides read TGTGCCAGCAGCTTAGCTGGGGCGGCTCGGGCCCAGTACTTC. It translates to CASSLAGAARAQYF. The chain couples TRBV7-9 to TRBJ2-5; D may be TRBD1 (5 bases). V lost 0 bases and J 9 bases, leaving 14 bases between the germline ends. This CDR3 region has 14 residues. CDR1 is SEHNR and CDR2 is FQNEAQ in the germline V gene (reference sequence). The entire variable domain, with the rest obtained from reference TRBV7-9 and TRBJ2-5, is as follows: DTGVSQNPRHKITKRGQNVTFRCDPISEHNRLYWYRQTLGQGPEFLTYFQNEAQLEKSRLLSDRFSAERPKGSFSTLEIQRTEQGDSAMYLCASSLAGAARAQYFGPGTRLLVL.

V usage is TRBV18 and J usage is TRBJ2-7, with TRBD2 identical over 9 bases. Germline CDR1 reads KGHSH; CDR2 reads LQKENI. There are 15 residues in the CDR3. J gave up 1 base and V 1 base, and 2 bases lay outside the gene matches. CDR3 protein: CASSPLAGASYEQYF. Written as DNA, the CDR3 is TGTGCCAGCTCACCACTAGCGGGGGCGTCCTACGAGCAGTACTTC.

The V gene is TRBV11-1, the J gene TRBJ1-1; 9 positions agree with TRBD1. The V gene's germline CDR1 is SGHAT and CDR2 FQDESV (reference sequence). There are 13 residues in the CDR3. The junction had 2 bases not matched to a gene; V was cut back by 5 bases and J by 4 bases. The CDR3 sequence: CASSTTGGTEAFF. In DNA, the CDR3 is TGTGCCAGCAGCACGACAGGGGGCACTGAAGCTTTCTTT.

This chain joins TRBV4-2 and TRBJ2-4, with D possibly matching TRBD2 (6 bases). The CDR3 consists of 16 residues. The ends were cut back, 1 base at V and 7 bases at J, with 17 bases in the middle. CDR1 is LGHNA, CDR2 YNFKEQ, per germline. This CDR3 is CASSQGSGASGNIQYF. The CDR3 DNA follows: TGTGCCAGCAGCCAAGGATCCGGGGCCAGCGGGAACATTCAGTACTTC.

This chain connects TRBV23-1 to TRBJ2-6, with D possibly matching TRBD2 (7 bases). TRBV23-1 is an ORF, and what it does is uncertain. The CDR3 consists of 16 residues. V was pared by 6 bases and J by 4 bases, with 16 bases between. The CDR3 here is CASSPRGGAGANVLTF. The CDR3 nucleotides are TGCGCCAGCAGCCCACGTGGGGGGGCAGGGGCCAACGTCCTGACTTTC.

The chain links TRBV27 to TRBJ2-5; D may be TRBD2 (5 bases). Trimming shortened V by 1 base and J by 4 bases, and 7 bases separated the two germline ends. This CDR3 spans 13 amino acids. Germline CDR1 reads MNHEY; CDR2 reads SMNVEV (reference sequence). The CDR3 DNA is TGTGCCAGCAGTTTATTTCGGGGAGAGACCCAGTACTTC. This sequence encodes CASSLFRGETQYF.

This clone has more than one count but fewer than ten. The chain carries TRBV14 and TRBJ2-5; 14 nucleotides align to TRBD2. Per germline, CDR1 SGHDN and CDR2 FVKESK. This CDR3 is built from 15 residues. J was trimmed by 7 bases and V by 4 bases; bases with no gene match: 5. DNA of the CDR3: TGTGCCAGCAGCCGCCCGACTAGCGGGAGGGGGACCCAGTACTTC. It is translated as CASSRPTSGRGTQYF.

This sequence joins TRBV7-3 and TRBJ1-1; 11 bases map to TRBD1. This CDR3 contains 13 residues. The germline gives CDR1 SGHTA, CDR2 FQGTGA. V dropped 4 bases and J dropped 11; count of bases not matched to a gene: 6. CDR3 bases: TGTGCCAGCAGCTCCGGACAGGGGGCTGTTGCTTTCTTT. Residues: CASSSGQGAVAFF.

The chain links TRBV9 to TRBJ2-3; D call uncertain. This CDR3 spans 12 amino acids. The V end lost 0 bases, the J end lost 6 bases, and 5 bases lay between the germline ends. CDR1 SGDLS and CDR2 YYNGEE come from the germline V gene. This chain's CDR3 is CASSVVRDTQYF. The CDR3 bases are TGTGCCAGCAGCGTAGTCCGGGATACGCAGTATTTT.